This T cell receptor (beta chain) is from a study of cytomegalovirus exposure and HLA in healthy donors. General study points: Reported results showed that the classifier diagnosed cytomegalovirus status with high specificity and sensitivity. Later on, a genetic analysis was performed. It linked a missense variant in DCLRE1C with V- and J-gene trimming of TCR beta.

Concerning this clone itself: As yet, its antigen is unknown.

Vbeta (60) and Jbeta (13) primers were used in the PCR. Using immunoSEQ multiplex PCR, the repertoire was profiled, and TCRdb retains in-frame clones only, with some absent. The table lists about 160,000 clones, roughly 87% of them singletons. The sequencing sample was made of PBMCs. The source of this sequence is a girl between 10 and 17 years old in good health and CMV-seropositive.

CDR3 loop: CASKEDPAGVSEQFF. The CDR3 bases are TGTGCCAGCAAAGAGGATCCAGCGGGAGTATCTGAGCAGTTCTTC. This sequence joins TRBV6-5 and TRBJ2-1; 8 positions agree with TRBD2. The V and J ends lost 7 bases and 9 bases, in that order; junction bases with no gene match: 14. The CDR3 consists of 15 residues. CDR1 and CDR2 from the germline V gene are MNHEY and SVGAGI.